The 21 T cell receptor beta chains reported below all come from one sample, sequenced in a study of T cells in Graves' hyperthyroidism and ophthalmopathy. TCR beta CDR3 region amplification was performed from RNA transcripts. RT-PCR in the first round (using the HTBI primer set) targeted the TCR CDR3. Each CDR3 protein gets one entry after TCRdb re-called the multiplex PCR reads with MiXCR. The sample includes approximately 510,000 distinct CDR3 sequences, 40% to 50% of them seen just once. The material sequenced was peripheral blood or thyroid tissue (not recorded which). All receptors come from an adult woman with Graves' disease, either hyperthyroidism or ophthalmopathy (not recorded which).

This chain links TRBV9 with TRBJ1-1, with unresolved D. V was pared by 4 bases and J by 10 bases, with 14 bases between. The CDR3 length is 12 residues. The germline V gene encodes CDR1 SGDLS and CDR2 YYNGEE. The CDR3 sequence is CASSPWERGAFF. The CDR3 DNA reads TGTGCCAGCAGCCCTTGGGAGCGGGGAGCTTTCTTT.

The V and J genes are TRBV29-1 and TRBJ1-1; the D gene is possibly TRBD1 (5 bases). The germline gives CDR1 SQVTM, CDR2 ANQGSEA. There are 12 residues in the CDR3. V was pared by 6 bases and J by 6 bases, with 14 bases between. CDR3 nucleotide sequence: TGCAGCGTACCGACAGAGATCGCTGAAGCTTTCTTT. Translated: CSVPTEIAEAFF.

A note on this clonotype: One end of the junction varies from germline; a read error may be responsible. The DNA for the CDR3 is TGTGCCAGCAGCCCCGTGGGACGTGAAAAACTGCTTTTT. Translating gives CASSPVGREKLLF. The chain employs TRBV11-2 and TRBJ1-4, with D perhaps TRBD1 (5 bases). This CDR3 contains 13 residues. The germline CDR1 and CDR2 sequences are SGHAT and FQNNGV.

The V and J genes are TRBV14 and TRBJ2-2; D is perhaps TRBD2 (6 bases). V lost 1 base to trimming and J lost 3 bases, with 21 bases between them. This CDR3 comprises 19 residues. Germline CDR1 is SGHDN and CDR2 is FVKESK. DNA for the CDR3: TGTGCCAGCAGCCAAGCCGGAATACGTAGGCTAGCGCACACCGGGGAGCTGTTTTTT. This translates into CASSQAGIRRLAHTGELFF. Together with reference TRBV14 and TRBJ2-2, the CDR3 gives the full variable domain: EAGVTQFPSHSVIEKGQTVTLRCDPISGHDNLYWYRRVMGKEIKFLLHFVKESKQDESGMPNNRFLAERTGGTYSTLKVQPAELEDSGVYFCASSQAGIRRLAHTGELFFGEGSRLTVL.

This clonotype turned up a few times. CDR3: CAWSVEGWGDTEAFF. Written as DNA, the CDR3 is TGTGCCTGGAGTGTAGAGGGTTGGGGGGACACTGAAGCTTTCTTT. The genes are TRBV30 and TRBJ1-1, with D possibly being TRBD1 (5 bases). Germline V lookup: CDR1 GTSNPN, CDR2 SVGIG (reference sequence). This CDR3 is built from 15 residues. V was pared by 0 bases and J by 3 bases, with 14 bases between.

This clonotype has more than one count but fewer than ten. This rearrangement joins TRBV7-9 to TRBJ1-1; no reliable D call. The CDR3 contains 17 residues. Looked up from germline, CDR1 is SEHNR and CDR2 is FQNEAQ (reference sequence). V dropped 5 bases and J dropped 6 bases, with 25 bases sitting between them. CDR3 sequence (DNA): TGTGCCAGCAGCCTAGTTACTGACCCGCTAAGGGTACCTGAAGCTTTCTTT. Residues: CASSLVTDPLRVPEAFF.

V gene TRBV5-5 combines with J gene TRBJ1-3; tentative D call: TRBD1 (5 bases). Germline V gene lookup returns CDR1 SGHKS and CDR2 YYEKEE (reference sequence). The CDR3 extends over 14 amino acids. With 4 bases removed from V and 4 bases from J, the gap between germline ends came to 12 bases. The CDR3 nucleotides read TGTGCCAGCAGCCCCGAGGGGTACGGAAACACCATATATTTT. This codes for CASSPEGYGNTIYF.

This chain uses TRBV30 with TRBJ1-4; 12 bases agree with TRBD1. Losses at the gene ends were 3 bases for V and 5 bases for J; bases not matched to a gene: 4. This CDR3 contains 15 residues. Germline CDR1 is GTSNPN and CDR2 is SVGIG (reference sequence). CDR3 nucleotide sequence: TGTGCCTGGAGGGGGACAGGGGGCTCGAATGAAAAACTGTTTTTT. Its translation is CAWRGTGGSNEKLFF.

This clonotype appeared a single time. The V call is TRBV7-9, the J call TRBJ1-5; weak D call: TRBD1 (6 bases). Trimming removed 2 bases from V and 2 bases from J, with 10 bases in between. The CDR3 has 15 amino acids. Germline V lookup: CDR1 SEHNR, CDR2 FQNEAQ (reference sequence). Here the CDR3 DNA reads TGTGCCAGCAGCTTATTCCGGGGGCGCAATCAGCCCCAGCATTTT. It translates to CASSLFRGRNQPQHF. Full variable domain (outside the CDR3, taken from reference TRBV7-9 and TRBJ1-5): DTGVSQNPRHKITKRGQNVTFRCDPISEHNRLYWYRQTLGQGPEFLTYFQNEAQLEKSRLLSDRFSAERPKGSFSTLEIQRTEQGDSAMYLCASSLFRGRNQPQHFGDGTRLSIL.

The CDR3 loop is CASRTQGETNEKLFF. DNA of the CDR3: TGTGCCAGCAGGACACAGGGAGAAACTAATGAAAAACTGTTTTTT. The chain carries TRBV28 and TRBJ1-4, with D tentatively TRBD1 (6 bases). The V end was cut by 6 bases, the J end by 1 base, with 12 bases between. The V gene's germline CDR1 is MDHEN and CDR2 SYDVKM. This CDR3 is built from 15 residues.

The chain employs TRBV10-3 and TRBJ2-5; D possibly corresponds to TRBD2 (6 bases). Germline CDR1 and CDR2: ENHRY and SYGVKD. The V gene lost 3 bases and the J gene lost 0 bases, with 11 bases spanning the gap. This CDR3 spans 15 amino acids. The chain's CDR3 is CAISDSGWYQETQYF. In nucleotides, the CDR3 is TGTGCCATCAGTGATAGCGGATGGTACCAAGAGACCCAGTACTTC.

This clonotype was counted between two and nine times. A much larger clone lies one base from this, so it may be a read error. The chain recombines TRBV10-3 with TRBJ2-7; 11 bases match TRBD2. CDR3 length: 14 amino acids. Germline CDR1 reads ENHRY; CDR2 reads SYGVKD. CDR3 DNA: TGTGCCATCAGTGAACTAGCGGGAGCCTACGAGCGGTACTTC. Translated: CAISELAGAYERYF.

The gene calls are TRBV20-1 and TRBJ1-2; D call uncertain. With 1 base removed from V and 0 bases from J, the gap between germline ends came to 9 bases. This CDR3 has 14 amino acids. The germline CDR1 and CDR2 sequences are DFQATT and SNEGSKA (reference sequence). DNA for the CDR3: TGCAGTGCTAGAGTGGCGGCCCCTAACTATGGCTACACCTTC. Translated, it gives CSARVAAPNYGYTF.

Comments on this clonotype: A much larger clonotype is one base distant, so this may be a read error. This chain uses TRBV12-3 or TRBV12-4 with TRBJ1-2; D is undetermined. The CDR3 has 13 amino acids. DNA of the CDR3: TGTGCCGGCAGTTGGCCCCCCAACTATGGCTACACCTTC. Amino acids: CAGSWPPNYGYTF.

This clonotype was counted between two and nine times. The chain uses TRBV29-1 and TRBJ1-1; D gene uncertain. Trimming removed 4 bases at V and 6 bases at J, with 6 bases between. This CDR3 is built from 10 residues. CDR1 and CDR2 from the germline V gene are SQVTM and ANQGSEA. For the CDR3, the DNA is TGCAGCGTTGCCACGCCTGAAGCTTTCTTT. Its translation is CSVATPEAFF.

This clonotype appeared many times. V gene TRBV7-2 combines with J gene TRBJ1-1; TRBD1 might be the D (6 bases). Germline-derived CDR1 and CDR2 are SGHTA and FQGNSA. The CDR3 consists of 12 residues. Trimming shortened V by 5 bases and J by 8 bases, and 12 bases separated the two germline ends. The CDR3 reads CASSRGQTEAFF. CDR3 DNA sequence: TGTGCCAGCAGCCGCGGACAGACAGAAGCTTTCTTT.

This clonotype was seen only a few times. One end of the junction does not line up with germline, which may come from a read error. The J gene is TRBJ2-7, the V gene TRBV7-2, with 10 bases identical to TRBD1. This CDR3 contains 14 residues. The germline CDR1 and CDR2 sequences are SGHTA and FQGNSA. The CDR3 is CASSLGQGPYERYF. The CDR3 nucleotides are TGTGCCAGCAGCCTGGGACAGGGGCCCTACGAGCGGTACTTC. The full variable domain, in which reference TRBV7-2 and TRBJ2-7 provide the parts outside the CDR3, is GAGVSQSPSNKVTEKGKDVELRCDPISGHTALYWYRQSLGQGLEFLIYFQGNSAPDKSGLPSDRFSAERTGGSVSTLTIQRTQQEDSAVYLCASSLGQGPYERYFGPGTRLTVT.

This clonotype was recorded many times. The J gene is TRBJ1-6, the V gene TRBV10-3; no clear D. Germline assignment: CDR1 ENHRY and CDR2 SYGVKD. The CDR3 is made up of 15 amino acids. V was clipped by 2 bases and J by 8 bases, with 13 bases between them. DNA of the CDR3: TGTGCCATCAGTGAGGCTCTTCCGGCGTATTCACCCCTCCACTTT. This encodes CAISEALPAYSPLHF.

Regarding this clonotype: The junction does not match germline at one end; this may be a read error. J is TRBJ1-2 and V is TRBV29-1, with a weak D call TRBD1 (6 bases). The CDR3 totals 13 residues. Germline values: CDR1 SQVTM, CDR2 ANQGSEA. The CDR3 nucleotides are TGTGCCAGTACCCCGGACAGTCGCTATGGCTACACCTTC. Protein sequence: CASTPDSRYGYTF.

This clonotype has ten or more counts. The V and J genes are TRBV9 and TRBJ1-6, with TRBD1 as a possible D gene (5 bases). The CDR3 loop spans 13 amino acids. The V end was cut by 4 bases, the J end by 12 bases, with 14 bases between. Germline V gives CDR1 SGDLS, CDR2 YYNGEE. CDR3 amino acids: CASSKDGGEPLHF. In nucleotides, the CDR3 is TGTGCCAGCAGCAAGGACGGGGGTGAACCCCTCCACTTT.

The J gene is TRBJ2-7, the V gene TRBV20-1; 9 nucleotides align to TRBD2. The trim removed 6 bases at V and 7 bases at J, leaving 13 bases unmatched. Germline V gene sequence: CDR1 DFQATT, CDR2 SNEGSKA (reference sequence). This CDR3 has 14 residues. CDR3 in DNA: TGCAGTGCCCTTACCGGGACTAGCTCGAGGGAGCAGTACTTC. Protein sequence: CSALTGTSSREQYF.